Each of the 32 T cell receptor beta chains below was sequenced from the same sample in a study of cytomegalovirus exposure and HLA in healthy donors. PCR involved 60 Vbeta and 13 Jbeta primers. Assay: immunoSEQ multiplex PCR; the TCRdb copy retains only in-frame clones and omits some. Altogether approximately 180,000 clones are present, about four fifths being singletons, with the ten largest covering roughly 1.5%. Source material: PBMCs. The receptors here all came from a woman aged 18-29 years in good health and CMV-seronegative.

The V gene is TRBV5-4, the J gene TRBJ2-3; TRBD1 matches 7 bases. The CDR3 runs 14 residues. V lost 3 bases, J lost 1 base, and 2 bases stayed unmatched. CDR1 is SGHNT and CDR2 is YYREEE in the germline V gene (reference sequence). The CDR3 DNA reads TGTGCCAGCAGCTCAGACAGGGGCACAGATACGCAGTATTTT. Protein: CASSSDRGTDTQYF.

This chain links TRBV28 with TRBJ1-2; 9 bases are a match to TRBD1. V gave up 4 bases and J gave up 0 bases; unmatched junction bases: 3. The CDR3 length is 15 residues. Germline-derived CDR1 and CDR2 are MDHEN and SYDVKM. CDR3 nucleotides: TGTGCCAGCAGTTCTGGACAGGGGACTAACTATGGCTACACCTTC. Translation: CASSSGQGTNYGYTF.

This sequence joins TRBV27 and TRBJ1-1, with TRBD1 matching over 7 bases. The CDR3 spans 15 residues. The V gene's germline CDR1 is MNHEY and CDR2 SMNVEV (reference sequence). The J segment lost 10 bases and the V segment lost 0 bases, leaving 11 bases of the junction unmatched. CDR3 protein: CASSLSKGALEGAFF. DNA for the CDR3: TGTGCCAGCAGTTTATCCAAGGGGGCCCTGGAGGGAGCTTTCTTT.

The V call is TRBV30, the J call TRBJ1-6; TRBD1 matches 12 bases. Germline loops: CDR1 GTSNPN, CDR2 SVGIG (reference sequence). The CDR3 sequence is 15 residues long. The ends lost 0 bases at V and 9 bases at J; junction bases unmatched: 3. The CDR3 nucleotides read TGTGCCTGGAGTGTAGGGGACAGGGGGCGTTCACCCCTCCACTTT. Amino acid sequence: CAWSVGDRGRSPLHF.

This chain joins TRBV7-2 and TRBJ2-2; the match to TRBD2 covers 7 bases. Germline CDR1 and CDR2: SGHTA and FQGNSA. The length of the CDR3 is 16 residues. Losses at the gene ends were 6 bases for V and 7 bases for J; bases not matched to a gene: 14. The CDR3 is CASRKGSGNLGGELFF. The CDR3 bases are TGTGCCAGCAGAAAAGGGAGCGGGAATTTAGGCGGGGAGCTGTTTTTT. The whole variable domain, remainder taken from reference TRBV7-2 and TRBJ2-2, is GAGVSQSPSNKVTEKGKDVELRCDPISGHTALYWYRQSLGQGLEFLIYFQGNSAPDKSGLPSDRFSAERTGGSVSTLTIQRTQQEDSAVYLCASRKGSGNLGGELFFGEGSRLTVL.

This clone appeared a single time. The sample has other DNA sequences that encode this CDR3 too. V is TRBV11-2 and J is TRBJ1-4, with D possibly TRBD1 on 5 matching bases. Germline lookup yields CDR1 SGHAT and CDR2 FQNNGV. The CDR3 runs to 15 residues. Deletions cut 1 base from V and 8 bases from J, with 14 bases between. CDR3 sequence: CASSLGAGGREKLFF. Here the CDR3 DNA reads TGTGCCAGCAGCTTAGGTGCGGGGGGACGAGAAAAACTGTTTTTT.

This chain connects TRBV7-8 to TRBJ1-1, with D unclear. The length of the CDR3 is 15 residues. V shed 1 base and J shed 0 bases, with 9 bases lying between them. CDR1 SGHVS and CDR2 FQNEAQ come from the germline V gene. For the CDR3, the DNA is TGTGCCAGCAGCTTAGAGGCGGTCATGAACACTGAAGCTTTCTTT. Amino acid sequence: CASSLEAVMNTEAFF.

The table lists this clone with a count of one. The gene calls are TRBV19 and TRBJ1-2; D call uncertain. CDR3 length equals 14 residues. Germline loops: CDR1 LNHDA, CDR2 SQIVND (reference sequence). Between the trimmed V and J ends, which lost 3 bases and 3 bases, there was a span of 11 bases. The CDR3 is CASSIWSEDYGYTF. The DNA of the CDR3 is TGTGCCAGTAGTATCTGGTCAGAAGACTATGGCTACACCTTC.

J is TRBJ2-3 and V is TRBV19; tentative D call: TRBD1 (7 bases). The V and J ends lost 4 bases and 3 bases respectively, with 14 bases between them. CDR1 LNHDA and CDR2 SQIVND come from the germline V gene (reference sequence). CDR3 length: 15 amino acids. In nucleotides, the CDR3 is TGTGCCAGTAGTAGGGTGACAGGGAGGACAGATACGCAGTATTTT. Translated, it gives CASSRVTGRTDTQYF.

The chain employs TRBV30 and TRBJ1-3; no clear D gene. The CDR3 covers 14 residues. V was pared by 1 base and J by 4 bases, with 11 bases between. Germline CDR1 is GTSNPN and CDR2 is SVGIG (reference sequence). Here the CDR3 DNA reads TGTGCCTGGAGTGACTGGGGAGTGGGAAACACCATATATTTT. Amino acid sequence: CAWSDWGVGNTIYF.

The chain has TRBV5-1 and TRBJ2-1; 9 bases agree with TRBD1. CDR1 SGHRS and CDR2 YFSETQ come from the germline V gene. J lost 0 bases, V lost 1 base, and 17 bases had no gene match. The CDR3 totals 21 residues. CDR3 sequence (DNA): TGCGCCAGCAGCTTGTTGCGGGACAGGGCGCCTAAATCAAGCTCCTACAATGAGCAGTTCTTC. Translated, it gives CASSLLRDRAPKSSSYNEQFF.

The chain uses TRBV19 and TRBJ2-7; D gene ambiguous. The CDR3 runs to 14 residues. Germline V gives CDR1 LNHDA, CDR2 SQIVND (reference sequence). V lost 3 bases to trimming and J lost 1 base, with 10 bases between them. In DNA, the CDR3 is TGTGCCAGTAGTATCGTGGCTCTGTCCTACGAGCAGTACTTC. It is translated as CASSIVALSYEQYF.

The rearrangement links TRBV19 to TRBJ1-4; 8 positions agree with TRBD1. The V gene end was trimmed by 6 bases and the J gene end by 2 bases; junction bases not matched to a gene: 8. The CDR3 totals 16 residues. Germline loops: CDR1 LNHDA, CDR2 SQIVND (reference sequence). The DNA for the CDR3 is TGTGCCAGTAGGGCCGAGGACAGGGCCACTAATGAAAAACTGTTTTTT. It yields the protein CASRAEDRATNEKLFF.

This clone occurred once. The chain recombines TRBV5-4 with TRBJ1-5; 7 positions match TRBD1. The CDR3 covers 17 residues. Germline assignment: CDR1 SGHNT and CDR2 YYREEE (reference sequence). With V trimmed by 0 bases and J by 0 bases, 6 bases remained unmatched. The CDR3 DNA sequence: TGTGCCAGCAGCTTGGGGACAGGAGCATATAGCAATCAGCCCCAGCATTTT. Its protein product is CASSLGTGAYSNQPQHF.

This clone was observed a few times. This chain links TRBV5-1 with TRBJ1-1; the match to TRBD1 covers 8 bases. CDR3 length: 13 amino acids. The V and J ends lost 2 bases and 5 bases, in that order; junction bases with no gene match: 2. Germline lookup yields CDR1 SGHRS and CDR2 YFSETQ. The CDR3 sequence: CASSFTGGTEAFF. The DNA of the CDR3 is TGCGCCAGCAGCTTCACAGGGGGGACTGAAGCTTTCTTT.

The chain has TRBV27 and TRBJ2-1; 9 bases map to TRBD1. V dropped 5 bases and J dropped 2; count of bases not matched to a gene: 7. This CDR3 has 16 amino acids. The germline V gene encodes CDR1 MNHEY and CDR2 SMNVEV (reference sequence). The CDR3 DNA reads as TGTGCCAGCAGTCCTACTACAGGGGGCACCTACAATGAGCAGTTCTTC. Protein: CASSPTTGGTYNEQFF.

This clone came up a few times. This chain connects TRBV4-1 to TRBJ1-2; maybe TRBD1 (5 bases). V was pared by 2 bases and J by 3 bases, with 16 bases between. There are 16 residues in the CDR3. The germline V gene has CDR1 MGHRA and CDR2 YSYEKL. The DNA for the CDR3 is TGCGCCAGCAGCCAAACCCCGGGCCAGGGTGACTATGGCTACACCTTC. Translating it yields CASSQTPGQGDYGYTF.

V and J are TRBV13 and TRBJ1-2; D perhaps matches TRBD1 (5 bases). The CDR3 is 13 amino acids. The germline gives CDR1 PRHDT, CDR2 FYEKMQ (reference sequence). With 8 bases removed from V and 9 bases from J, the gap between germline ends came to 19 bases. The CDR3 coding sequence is TGTGCCAGCGGACCCGGGACTCTCGGGAGCTACACCTTC. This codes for CASGPGTLGSYTF.

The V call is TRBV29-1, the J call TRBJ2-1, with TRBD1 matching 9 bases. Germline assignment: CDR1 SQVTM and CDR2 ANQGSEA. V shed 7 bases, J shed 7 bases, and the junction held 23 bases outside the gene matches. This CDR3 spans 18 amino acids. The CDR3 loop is CSAGSRTGVREGANEQFF. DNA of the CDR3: TGCAGCGCCGGCTCCCGGACAGGGGTCCGTGAGGGGGCTAATGAGCAGTTCTTC.

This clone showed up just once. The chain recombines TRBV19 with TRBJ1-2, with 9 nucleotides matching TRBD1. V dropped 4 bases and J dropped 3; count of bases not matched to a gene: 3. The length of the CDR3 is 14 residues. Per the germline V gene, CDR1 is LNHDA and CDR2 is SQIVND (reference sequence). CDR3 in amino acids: CASSTRTGDYGYTF. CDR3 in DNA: TGTGCCAGTAGTACCCGGACAGGGGACTATGGCTACACCTTC. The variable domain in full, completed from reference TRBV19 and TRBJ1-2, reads DGGITQSPKYLFRKEGQNVTLSCEQNLNHDAMYWYRQDPGQGLRLIYYSQIVNDFQKGDIAEGYSVSREKKESFPLTVTSAQKNPTAFYLCASSTRTGDYGYTFGSGTRLTVV.

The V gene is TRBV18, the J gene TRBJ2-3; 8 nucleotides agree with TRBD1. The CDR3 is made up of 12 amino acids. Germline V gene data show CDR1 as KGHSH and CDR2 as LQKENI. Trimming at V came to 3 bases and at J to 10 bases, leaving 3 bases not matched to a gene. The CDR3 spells CASSPQTGAQYF. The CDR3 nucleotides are TGTGCCAGCTCACCTCAGACAGGGGCGCAGTATTTT.

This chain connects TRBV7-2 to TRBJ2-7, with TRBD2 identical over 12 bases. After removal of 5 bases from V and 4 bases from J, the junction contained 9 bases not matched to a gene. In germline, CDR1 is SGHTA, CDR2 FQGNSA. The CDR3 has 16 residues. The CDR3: CASSRDQTSGRYEQYF. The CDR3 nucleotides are TGTGCCAGCAGCCGCGATCAGACTAGCGGGAGATACGAGCAGTACTTC.

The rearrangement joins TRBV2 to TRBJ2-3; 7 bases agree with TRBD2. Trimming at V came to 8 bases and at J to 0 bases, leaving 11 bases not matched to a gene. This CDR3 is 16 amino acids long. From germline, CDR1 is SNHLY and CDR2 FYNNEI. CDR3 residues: CASGIRGTTSTDTQYF. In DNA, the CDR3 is TGTGCCAGCGGGATACGGGGGACTACGAGCACAGATACGCAGTATTTT. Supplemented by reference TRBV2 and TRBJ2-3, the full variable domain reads EPEVTQTPSHQVTQMGQEVILRCVPISNHLYFYWYRQILGQKVEFLVSFYNNEISEKSEIFDDQFSVERPDGSNFTLKIRSTKLEDSAMYFCASGIRGTTSTDTQYFGPGTRLTVL.

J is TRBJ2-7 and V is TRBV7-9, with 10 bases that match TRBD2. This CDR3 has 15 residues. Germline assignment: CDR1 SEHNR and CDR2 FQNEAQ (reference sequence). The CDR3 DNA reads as TGTTCCAGCAGCCGCGGACTAGCGGACTCCTACGAGCAGTACGTC. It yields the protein CSSSRGLADSYEQYV.

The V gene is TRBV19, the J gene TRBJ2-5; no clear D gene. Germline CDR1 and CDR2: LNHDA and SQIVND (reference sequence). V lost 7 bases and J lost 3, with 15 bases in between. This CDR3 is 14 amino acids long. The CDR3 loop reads CASTSFGLEETQYF. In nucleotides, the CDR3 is TGTGCCAGTACCTCATTCGGGTTGGAAGAGACCCAGTACTTC.

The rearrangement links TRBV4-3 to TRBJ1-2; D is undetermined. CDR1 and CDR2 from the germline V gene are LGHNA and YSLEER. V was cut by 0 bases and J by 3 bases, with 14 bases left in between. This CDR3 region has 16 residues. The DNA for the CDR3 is TGCGCCAGCAGCCAAGATCGCGGGTCGTCGTACTATGGCTACACCTTC. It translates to CASSQDRGSSYYGYTF.

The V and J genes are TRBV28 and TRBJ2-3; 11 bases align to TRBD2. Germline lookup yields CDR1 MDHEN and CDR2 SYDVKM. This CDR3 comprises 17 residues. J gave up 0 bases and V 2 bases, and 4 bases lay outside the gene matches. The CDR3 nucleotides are TGTGCCAGCAGTTTACCCCGACTAGCGGGGAGCACAGATACGCAGTATTTT. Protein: CASSLPRLAGSTDTQYF.

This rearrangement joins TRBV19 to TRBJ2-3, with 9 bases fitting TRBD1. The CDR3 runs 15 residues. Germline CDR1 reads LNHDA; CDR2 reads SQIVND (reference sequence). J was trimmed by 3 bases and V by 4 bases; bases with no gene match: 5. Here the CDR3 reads CASSKRQGGTDTQYF. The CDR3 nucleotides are TGTGCCAGTAGTAAGAGACAGGGGGGAACAGATACGCAGTATTTT.

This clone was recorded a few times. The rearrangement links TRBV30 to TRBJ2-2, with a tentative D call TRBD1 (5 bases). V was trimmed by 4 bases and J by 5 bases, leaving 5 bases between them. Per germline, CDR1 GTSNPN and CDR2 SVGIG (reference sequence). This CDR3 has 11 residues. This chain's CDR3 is CAWTGTGELFF. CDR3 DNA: TGTGCCTGGACAGGGACCGGGGAGCTGTTTTTT.

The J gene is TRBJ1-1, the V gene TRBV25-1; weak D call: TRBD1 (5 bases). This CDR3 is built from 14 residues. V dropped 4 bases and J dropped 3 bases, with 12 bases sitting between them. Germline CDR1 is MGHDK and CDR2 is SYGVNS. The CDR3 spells CASSVTKGYTEAFF. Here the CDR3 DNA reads TGTGCCAGCAGTGTTACGAAGGGGTACACTGAAGCTTTCTTT. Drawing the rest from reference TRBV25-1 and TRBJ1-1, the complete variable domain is EADIYQTPRYLVIGTGKKITLECSQTMGHDKMYWYQQDPGMELHLIHYSYGVNSTEKGDLSSESTVSRIRTEHFPLTLESARPSHTSQYLCASSVTKGYTEAFFGQGTRLTVV.

The CDR3 here is CASSLLMGRETQYF. DNA of the CDR3: TGTGCCAGCAGCTTGCTGATGGGCCGGGAGACCCAGTACTTC. The rearrangement links TRBV5-6 to TRBJ2-5; D not certain. Germline V gene lookup returns CDR1 SGHDT and CDR2 YYEEEE. The CDR3 totals 14 residues. V shed 1 base and J shed 5 bases, with 12 bases lying between them. Drawing the rest from reference TRBV5-6 and TRBJ2-5, the complete variable domain is DAGVTQSPTHLIKTRGQQVTLRCSPKSGHDTVSWYQQALGQGPQFIFQYYEEEERQRGNFPDRFSGHQFPNYSSELNVNALLLGDSALYLCASSLLMGRETQYFGPGTRLLVL.

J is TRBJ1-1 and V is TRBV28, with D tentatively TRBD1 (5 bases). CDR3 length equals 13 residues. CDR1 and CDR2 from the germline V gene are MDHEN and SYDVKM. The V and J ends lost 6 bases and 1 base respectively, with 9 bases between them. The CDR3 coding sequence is TGTGCCAGCAGAGACACAGGGAACACTGAAGCTTTCTTT. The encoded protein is CASRDTGNTEAFF.